This TCR beta chain is drawn from a study of vaccination and CD4 T cells after COVID-19. Treatment in this sample: roughly 11-day PBMC culture with coronavirus spike peptide pools or control peptides (ViraFEST assay). Culture proceeded for approximately ten days, and CD4+ T cells were then isolated by negative selection. With respect to this clonotype: As yet, its antigen is unknown.

Sequenced with the Oncomine TCR Beta short-read assay was DNA taken from cultured CD4+ T cells. Investigators isolated genomic DNA from cultured CD4+ T cells. One entry per CDR3 protein, called by TCRdb with MiXCR from the PCR reads. The sample lists about 29,000 distinct CDR3 sequences, 55% to 80% occurring once. The receptor was derived from a human donor who received a COVID-19 vaccine. The sample here was CD4+ T cells from blood, cultured in vitro, taken after SARS-CoV-2 vaccination.

In DNA form, the CDR3 reads TGTGCCAGCAAGGACAGGGGCAGGATCGGCACTGAAGCTTTCTTT. It yields the protein CASKDRGRIGTEAFF. The V gene is TRBV7-2, the J gene TRBJ1-1; 9 positions agree with TRBD1. Germline CDR1 SGHTA, CDR2 FQGNSA. Trimming removed 7 bases from V and 4 bases from J; junction bases left unmatched: 10. The CDR3 loop spans 15 amino acids. Variable domain in full (rest from reference TRBV7-2 and TRBJ1-1): GAGVSQSPSNKVTEKGKDVELRCDPISGHTALYWYRQSLGQGLEFLIYFQGNSAPDKSGLPSDRFSAERTGGSVSTLTIQRTQQEDSAVYLCASKDRGRIGTEAFFGQGTRLTVV.